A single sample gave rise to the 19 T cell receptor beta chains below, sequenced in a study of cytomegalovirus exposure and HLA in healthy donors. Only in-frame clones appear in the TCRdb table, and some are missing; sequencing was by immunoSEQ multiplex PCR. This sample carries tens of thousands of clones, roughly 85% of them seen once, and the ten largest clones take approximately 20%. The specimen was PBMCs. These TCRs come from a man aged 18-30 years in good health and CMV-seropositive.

Written as DNA, the CDR3 is TGTGCCAGCAGCTTAGCGACTAGCCGCAATGAGCAGTTCTTC. As protein: CASSLATSRNEQFF. The chain joins TRBV7-9 to TRBJ2-1, with 7 bases aligning to TRBD2. This CDR3 contains 14 residues. Per the germline V gene, CDR1 is SEHNR and CDR2 is FQNEAQ (reference sequence). Trimming at V came to 0 bases and at J to 6 bases, leaving 2 bases not matched to a gene.

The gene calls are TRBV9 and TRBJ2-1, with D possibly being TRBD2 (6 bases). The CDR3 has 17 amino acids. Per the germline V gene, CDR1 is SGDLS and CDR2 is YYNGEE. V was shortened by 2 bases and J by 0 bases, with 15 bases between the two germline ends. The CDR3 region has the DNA TGTGCCAGCAGCGTCGGGGCGGGACTTAGCTCCTACAATGAGCAGTTCTTC. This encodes CASSVGAGLSSYNEQFF.

CDR3 DNA: TGTGCCAGCAGCCCCGGGACAGGGAACACCGGGGAGCTGTTTTTT. This codes for CASSPGTGNTGELFF. The chain uses TRBV7-7 and TRBJ2-2; 8 nucleotides line up with TRBD1. This CDR3 has 15 residues. CDR1 is SSHAT, CDR2 FNYEAQ, per germline (reference sequence). V was pared by 5 bases and J by 1 base, with 3 bases of the junction left unmatched.

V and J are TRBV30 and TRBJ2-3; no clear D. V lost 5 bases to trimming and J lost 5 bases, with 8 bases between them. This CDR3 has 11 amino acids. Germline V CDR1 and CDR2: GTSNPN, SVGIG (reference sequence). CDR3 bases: TGTGCCTGGGCCGAGCGAGATACGCAGTATTTT. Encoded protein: CAWAERDTQYF.

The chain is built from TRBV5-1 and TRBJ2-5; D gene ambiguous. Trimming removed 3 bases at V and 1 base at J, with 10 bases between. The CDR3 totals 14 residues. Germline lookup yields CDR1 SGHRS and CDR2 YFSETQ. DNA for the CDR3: TGCGCCAGCAGCTCCCTTTCGGGCCAAGAGACCCAGTACTTC. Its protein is CASSSLSGQETQYF.

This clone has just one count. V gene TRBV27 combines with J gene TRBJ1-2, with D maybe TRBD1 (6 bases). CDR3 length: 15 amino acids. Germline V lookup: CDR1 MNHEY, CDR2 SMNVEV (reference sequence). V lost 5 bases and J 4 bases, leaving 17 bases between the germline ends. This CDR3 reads CASSDRSAPSYGYTF. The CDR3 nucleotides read TGTGCCAGCAGTGACAGGAGTGCTCCATCCTATGGCTACACCTTC.

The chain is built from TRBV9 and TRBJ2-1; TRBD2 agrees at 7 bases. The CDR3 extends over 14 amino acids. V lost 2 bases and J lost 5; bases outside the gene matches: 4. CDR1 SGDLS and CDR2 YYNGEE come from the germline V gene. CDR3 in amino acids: CASSVGGGHNEQFF. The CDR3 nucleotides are TGTGCCAGCAGCGTGGGGGGGGGTCACAATGAGCAGTTCTTC.

The CDR3 loop reads CASSSDWNTEAFF. Here the CDR3 DNA reads TGTGCCAGCAGCTCAGACTGGAACACTGAAGCTTTCTTT. V usage is TRBV7-3 and J usage is TRBJ1-1, with unresolved D. The ends were cut back, 4 bases at V and 1 base at J, with 7 bases in the middle. This CDR3 has 13 amino acids. The germline CDR1 and CDR2 sequences are SGHTA and FQGTGA.

CDR3 amino acids: CASSPGQYLEDEQFF. The CDR3 DNA follows: TGTGCCAGCTCACCGGGACAATATCTAGAGGATGAGCAGTTCTTC. The rearrangement joins TRBV18 to TRBJ2-1; tentative D call: TRBD1 (6 bases). CDR3 length: 15 residues. Germline loops: CDR1 KGHSH, CDR2 LQKENI. V was shortened by 3 bases and J by 8 bases, with 17 bases between the two germline ends.

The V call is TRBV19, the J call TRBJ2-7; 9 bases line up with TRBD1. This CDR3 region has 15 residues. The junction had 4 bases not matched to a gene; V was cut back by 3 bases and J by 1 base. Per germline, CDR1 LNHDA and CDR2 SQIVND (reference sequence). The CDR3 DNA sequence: TGTGCCAGTAGTATTACAGGGGGCGATTCCTACGAGCAGTACTTC. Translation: CASSITGGDSYEQYF.

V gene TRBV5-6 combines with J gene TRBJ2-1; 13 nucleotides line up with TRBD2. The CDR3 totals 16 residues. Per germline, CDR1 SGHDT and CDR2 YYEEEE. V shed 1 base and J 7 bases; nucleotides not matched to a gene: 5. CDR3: CASSLRTSGSLNEQFF. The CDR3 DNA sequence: TGTGCCAGCAGCTTGAGGACTAGCGGGAGTCTTAATGAGCAGTTCTTC.

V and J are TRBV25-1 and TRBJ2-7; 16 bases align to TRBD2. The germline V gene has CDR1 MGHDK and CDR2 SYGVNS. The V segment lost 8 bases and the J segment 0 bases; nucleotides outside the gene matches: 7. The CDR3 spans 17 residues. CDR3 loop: CASSGLAGGPLSYEQYF. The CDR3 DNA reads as TGTGCCAGCTCGGGACTAGCGGGAGGGCCGCTCTCCTACGAGCAGTACTTC.

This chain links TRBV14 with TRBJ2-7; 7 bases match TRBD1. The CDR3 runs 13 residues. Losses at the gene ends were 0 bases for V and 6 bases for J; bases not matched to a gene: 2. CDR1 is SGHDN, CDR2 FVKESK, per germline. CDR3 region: CASSQDPGGEQYF. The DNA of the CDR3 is TGTGCCAGCAGCCAAGATCCAGGGGGCGAGCAGTACTTC.

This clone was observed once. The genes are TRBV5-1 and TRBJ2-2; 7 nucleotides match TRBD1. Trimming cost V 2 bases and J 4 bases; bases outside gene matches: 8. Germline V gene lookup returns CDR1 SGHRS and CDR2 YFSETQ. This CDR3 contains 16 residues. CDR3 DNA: TGCGCCAGCAGCTTTTCTCGGACAGGTGGCACCGGGGAGCTGTTTTTT. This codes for CASSFSRTGGTGELFF. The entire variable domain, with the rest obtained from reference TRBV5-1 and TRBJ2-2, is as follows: KAGVTQTPRYLIKTRGQQVTLSCSPISGHRSVSWYQQTPGQGLQFLFEYFSETQRNKGNFPGRFSGRQFSNSRSEMNVSTLELGDSALYLCASSFSRTGGTGELFFGEGSRLTVL.

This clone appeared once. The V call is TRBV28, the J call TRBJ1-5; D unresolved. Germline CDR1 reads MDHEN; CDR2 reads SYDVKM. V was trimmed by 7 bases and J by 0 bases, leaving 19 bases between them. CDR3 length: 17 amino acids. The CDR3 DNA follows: TGTGCCAGCACCCGCGGAAGCCTACCTTATAGCAATCAGCCCCAGCATTTT. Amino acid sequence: CASTRGSLPYSNQPQHF.

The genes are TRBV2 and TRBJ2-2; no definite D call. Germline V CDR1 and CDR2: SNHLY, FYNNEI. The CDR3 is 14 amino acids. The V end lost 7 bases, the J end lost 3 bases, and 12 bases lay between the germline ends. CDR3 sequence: CASNDQVHTGELFF. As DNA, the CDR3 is TGTGCCAGCAACGATCAGGTTCACACCGGGGAGCTGTTTTTT.

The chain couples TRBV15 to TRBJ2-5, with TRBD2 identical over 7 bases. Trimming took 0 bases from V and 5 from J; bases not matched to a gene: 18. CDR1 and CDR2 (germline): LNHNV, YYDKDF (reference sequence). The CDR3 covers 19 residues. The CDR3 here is CATSRDSAGEALKGETQYF. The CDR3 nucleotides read TGTGCCACCAGCAGAGATTCCGCGGGAGAAGCGTTGAAGGGGGAGACCCAGTACTTC.

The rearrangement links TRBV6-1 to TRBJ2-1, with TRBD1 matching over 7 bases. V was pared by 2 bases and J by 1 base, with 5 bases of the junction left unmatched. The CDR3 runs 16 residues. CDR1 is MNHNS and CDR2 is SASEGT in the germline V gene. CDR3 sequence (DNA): TGTGCCAGCAGTGAAAGACAGGGTGGTTCCTACAATGAGCAGTTCTTC. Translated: CASSERQGGSYNEQFF.

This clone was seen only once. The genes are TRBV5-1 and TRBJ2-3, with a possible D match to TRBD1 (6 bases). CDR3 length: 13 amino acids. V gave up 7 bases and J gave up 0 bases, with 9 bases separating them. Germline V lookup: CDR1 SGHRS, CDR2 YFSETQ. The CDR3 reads CASQQGSTDTQYF. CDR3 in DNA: TGCGCCAGCCAACAGGGCAGCACAGATACGCAGTATTTT.